The TCR beta chain under discussion was sequenced for a study of PD-1 blockade in classical Hodgkin lymphoma. Study-wide findings and caveats: At baseline, newly diagnosed patients reportedly showed less TCR diversity than healthy donors. Newly diagnosed patients had diversity similar to the baseline diversity of complete responders.

Each patient relapsed following autologous stem cell transplantation, and prior brentuximab vedotin exposure differed. Best responses included complete response and partial response; otherwise, the best response was progressive disease. In regard to this clone: The antigen is unknown.

The protocol was immunoSEQ multiplex PCR, while the TCRdb copy is restricted to in-frame clones and leaves out a portion. The sample yields about 23,000 clones, 70% to 90% seen once. Trimming shortened V by 0 bases and J by 4 bases, and 4 bases separated the two germline ends. Germline CDR1 and CDR2: MDHEN and SYDVKM. The CDR3 runs 12 residues. The rearrangement joins TRBV28 to TRBJ2-7; D gene unclear. This material consisted of peripheral blood mononuclear cells (PBMCs), taken before the second cycle of nivolumab. This receptor was obtained from a human donor with classical Hodgkin lymphoma. The CDR3 region is CASSLWGYEQYF. The CDR3 DNA is TGTGCCAGCAGTTTATGGGGGTACGAGCAGTACTTC.